Listed below are T cell receptor beta chains from one sample, sequenced in a study of cytotoxic CD8 clonotypes in ibrutinib-treated CLL. The data were produced by immunoSEQ multiplex PCR, yet TCRdb's version contains in-frame clones alone and is incomplete. The sample shows about 150,000 clones, about four fifths of them seen only once. The sample here was PBMCs, taken after 12 months of ibrutinib treatment. Receptors originate from a human donor with chronic lymphocytic leukemia. Each CDR3 is given with its conserved first and last residue. Each record gives: clone size, V gene, D gene, J gene, CDR3 length, CDR3 DNA, CDR3 protein. The D gene is left open where the match is weak. Size values are once, few and many counts, or a class for expanded clones, and some rows have none.

>NA|TRBV5-1|NA|TRBJ2-3|10
TGCGCCAGCAGCGGCCATACGCAGTATTTT
CASSGHTQYF
>NA|TRBV2|TRBD2|TRBJ2-1|12
TGTGCCAGCAGCGTCGATTTAGCGGGATCACTCTTC
CASSVDLAGSLF
>NA|TRBV18|NA|TRBJ2-7|16
TGTGCCAGCTCACCACCACAAACAGTAAGGACGCGGGAGCAGTACTTC
CASSPPQTVRTREQYF
>NA|TRBV6-1|NA|TRBJ2-7|13
TGTGCCAGCAGTGAGGGGGACAACTACGAGCAGTACTTC
CASSEGDNYEQYF
>NA|TRBV28|NA|TRBJ2-5|14
TGTGCCACCTCCGCCGGCGGGACACAAGAGACCCAGTACTTC
CATSAGGTQETQYF
>NA|TRBV7-6|NA|TRBJ2-7|13
TGTGCCAGCAGCCCGGGGGATGTACACGAGCAGTACTTC
CASSPGDVHEQYF
>NA|TRBV6-5|NA|TRBJ2-1|14
TGTGCCAGCAGTATAGCGGACTCCTACAATGAGCAGTTCTTC
CASSIADSYNEQFF
>NA|TRBV27|NA|TRBJ1-5|13
TGTGCCAGCAGTTTTAGTTGGAATCAGCCCCAGCATTTT
CASSFSWNQPQHF
>NA|TRBV28|NA|TRBJ2-2|13
TGTGCCAGCAGTTTATTAGGGACCGGGGAGCTGTTTTTT
CASSLLGTGELFF
>few|TRBV7-9|TRBD2|TRBJ2-4|16
TGTGCCAGCAGCTTAGGAGCGGGAGTGACCAAAAACATTCAGTACTTC
CASSLGAGVTKNIQYF
>NA|TRBV18|NA|TRBJ1-2|17
TGTGCCAGCTCACCCCAGGTGCCGCAACGGGCGGTATATGGCTACACCTTC
CASSPQVPQRAVYGYTF
>NA|TRBV5-4|NA|TRBJ1-1|15
TGTGCCAGCACCCTGGGGGGGAGATTGAACACTGAAGCTTTCTTT
CASTLGGRLNTEAFF
>NA|TRBV19|NA|TRBJ1-1|13
TGTGCCAGTAGAATAACTATGAACACTGAAGCTTTCTTT
CASRITMNTEAFF
>NA|TRBV6-4|NA|TRBJ2-1|16
TGTGCCAGCAGTACTCGCGGAGGGGGTATACTCAATGAGCAGTTCTTC
CASSTRGGGILNEQFF
>NA|TRBV6-1|NA|TRBJ2-3|15
TGTGCCAGCAGAGAGCGATTGACAGTCCCAGATACGCAGTATTTT
CASRERLTVPDTQYF
>NA|TRBV6-5|NA|TRBJ2-7|14
TGTGCCAGCAGTTACATCGACGGGAGAGACGAGCAGTACTTC
CASSYIDGRDEQYF